These 28 T cell receptor beta chains were sequenced from one sample in a study of control samples from healthy donors and cancer patients. The table came from immunoSEQ multiplex PCR; TCRdb's copy has only in-frame clones and leaves some out. The sample lists roughly 32,000 clones, around 83% occurring once. Sequencing was done on a sample of PBMCs. These receptors originate from a woman in her 40s with lung cancer.

This sequence joins TRBV3-1 (or the pseudogene TRBV3-2) and TRBJ1-3; no reliable D call. Trimming stripped 1 base from V and 4 bases from J, with 14 bases between. The CDR3 sequence is 16 residues long. Germline V gene data show CDR1 as LGHDT and CDR2 as YNNKEL (reference sequence). The CDR3 bases are TGTGCCAGCAGCCAAGCAGGCGCCAAGCAAGGAAACACCATATATTTT. Translating it yields CASSQAGAKQGNTIYF.

This chain joins TRBV6-5 and TRBJ1-6, with a possible D match to TRBD1 (6 bases). This CDR3 spans 14 amino acids. Germline V gives CDR1 MNHEY, CDR2 SVGAGI. Deletions cut 2 bases from V and 9 bases from J, with 11 bases between. As DNA, the CDR3 is TGTGCCAGCAGTTACGGGGGCGCGAGTTCACCCCTCCACTTT. It translates to CASSYGGASSPLHF.

The rearrangement joins TRBV11-1 to TRBJ1-2, with D hard to call. Per the germline V gene, CDR1 is SGHAT and CDR2 is FQDESV (reference sequence). This CDR3 region has 13 residues. Trimming cost V 6 bases and J 1 base, with 9 bases left between them. The DNA of the CDR3 is TGTGCCAGCAGGCCGGCCGTTAACTATGGCTACACCTTC. Residues: CASRPAVNYGYTF.

This clone occurred once. The gene calls are TRBV9 and TRBJ1-1, with D unclear. Trimming cost V 0 bases and J 1 base, with 4 bases left between them. This CDR3 has 13 residues. Germline V gene data show CDR1 as SGDLS and CDR2 as YYNGEE. As DNA, the CDR3 is TGTGCCAGCAGCGTAGAAGGGAACACTGAAGCTTTCTTT. It encodes CASSVEGNTEAFF.

The chain employs TRBV28 and TRBJ2-7; D call uncertain. This CDR3 comprises 14 residues. Germline loops: CDR1 MDHEN, CDR2 SYDVKM. Trimming cost V 9 bases and J 0 bases, with 15 bases left between them. The CDR3 DNA reads TGTGCCAGTAATTCGGCGGCACTCTCCTACGAGCAGTACTTC. It translates to CASNSAALSYEQYF.

The chain carries TRBV3-1 (or the pseudogene TRBV3-2) and TRBJ1-4; 7 bases agree with TRBD1. Unmatched junction bases numbered 7, after V lost 0 bases and J lost 0 bases. This CDR3 spans 18 amino acids. Looked up from germline, CDR1 is LGHDT and CDR2 is YNNKEL (reference sequence). The CDR3 is CASSQDRGFFATNEKLFF. The DNA for the CDR3 is TGTGCCAGCAGCCAAGACAGGGGGTTCTTCGCAACTAATGAAAAACTGTTTTTT.

Remarks on this clone: Other DNA sequences of this sample code for an identical CDR3. The rearrangement joins TRBV7-3 to TRBJ1-1; 8 positions match TRBD1. V lost 5 bases to trimming and J lost 5 bases; unmatched junction nucleotides: 7. Germline loops: CDR1 SGHTA, CDR2 FQGTGA. The CDR3 has 14 amino acids. CDR3 protein: CASSGQGPGTEAFF. The CDR3 bases are TGTGCCAGCAGCGGACAGGGCCCTGGGACTGAAGCTTTCTTT.

The chain is built from TRBV11-2 and TRBJ2-6; 10 bases are shared with TRBD1. Germline V gives CDR1 SGHAT, CDR2 FQNNGV. The CDR3 loop spans 17 amino acids. V was pared by 2 bases and J by 2 bases, with 3 bases of the junction left unmatched. This CDR3 is CASSLIGTGAGANVLTF. The DNA for the CDR3 is TGTGCCAGCAGCTTAATCGGGACAGGGGCTGGGGCCAACGTCCTGACTTTC.

This clone has more than one count but fewer than ten. The chain combines TRBV19 with TRBJ2-5; no definite D call. This CDR3 contains 12 residues. The V end lost 6 bases, the J end lost 3 bases, and 8 bases lay between the germline ends. From germline, CDR1 is LNHDA and CDR2 SQIVND (reference sequence). The CDR3, as DNA: TGTGCCAGTAGGCGGACGGAAGAGACCCAGTACTTC. It translates to CASRRTEETQYF.

The V call is TRBV14, the J call TRBJ2-3; 10 bases match TRBD2. Losses at the gene ends were 4 bases for V and 2 bases for J; bases not matched to a gene: 6. From germline, CDR1 is SGHDN and CDR2 FVKESK. The CDR3 extends over 16 amino acids. CDR3 sequence reads: CASSRGLALDTDTQYF. CDR3 nucleotide sequence: TGTGCCAGCAGCCGGGGACTAGCGTTGGACACAGATACGCAGTATTTT.

The genes are TRBV7-2 and TRBJ1-1, with D unclear. CDR3 length: 13 residues. Germline assignment: CDR1 SGHTA and CDR2 FQGNSA. The ends were cut back, 5 bases at V and 1 base at J, with 8 bases in the middle. The CDR3 region has the DNA TGTGCCAGCAGCCTCACGGGGAACACTGAAGCTTTCTTT. Translation: CASSLTGNTEAFF.

This rearrangement joins TRBV24-1 to TRBJ2-1, with 15 bases aligning to TRBD2. CDR3 length: 19 residues. Germline values: CDR1 KGHDR, CDR2 SFDVKD. After removal of 4 bases from V and 3 bases from J, the junction contained 9 bases not matched to a gene. The CDR3, as DNA: TGTGCCACCAGTGACCCCGGGACTAGCGGGGGGACCTACTACAATGAGCAGTTCTTC. As protein: CATSDPGTSGGTYYNEQFF.

The gene calls are TRBV6-1 and TRBJ1-5; maybe TRBD1 (6 bases). CDR3 length: 16 residues. Deletions cut 2 bases from V and 0 bases from J, with 11 bases between. The V gene's germline CDR1 is MNHNS and CDR2 SASEGT. For the CDR3, the DNA is TGTGCCAGCAGTGAATTAGGACAGTATAGCAATCAGCCCCAGCATTTT. It translates to CASSELGQYSNQPQHF.

The rearrangement joins TRBV4-2 to TRBJ1-2; D not certain. V lost 4 bases, J lost 3 bases, and 18 bases lay in between. Per the germline V gene, CDR1 is LGHNA and CDR2 is YNFKEQ. CDR3 length equals 16 residues. The DNA of the CDR3 is TGTGCCAGCAGCCGAGTAAGACATACCTCTGACTATGGCTACACCTTC. It is translated as CASSRVRHTSDYGYTF.

This chain joins TRBV5-1 and TRBJ1-1; D is ambiguous. V was shortened by 1 base and J by 1 base, with 5 bases between the two germline ends. The CDR3 loop spans 13 amino acids. CDR1 and CDR2 (germline): SGHRS, YFSETQ. The CDR3 sequence is CASSLFQNTEAFF. Here the CDR3 DNA reads TGCGCCAGCAGCTTGTTCCAGAACACTGAAGCTTTCTTT. Full variable domain (rest looked up from reference TRBV5-1 and TRBJ1-1): KAGVTQTPRYLIKTRGQQVTLSCSPISGHRSVSWYQQTPGQGLQFLFEYFSETQRNKGNFPGRFSGRQFSNSRSEMNVSTLELGDSALYLCASSLFQNTEAFFGQGTRLTVV.

The CDR3 DNA sequence: TGTGCCAGCAGCTTACATCTCAGGGGCCTAGCGGGGGGATCAGATACGCAGTATTTT. Translation: CASSLHLRGLAGGSDTQYF. The J gene is TRBJ2-3, the V gene TRBV7-6; 11 bases map to TRBD2. J lost 4 bases, V lost 2 bases, and 14 bases had no gene match. CDR1 and CDR2 from the germline V gene are SGHVS and FNYEAQ. The CDR3 is made up of 19 amino acids.

The rearrangement links TRBV3-1 (or the pseudogene TRBV3-2) to TRBJ1-3; D call uncertain. The germline V and J ends were trimmed by 4 bases and 6 bases, with 16 bases remaining between them. Germline V CDR1 and CDR2: LGHDT, YNNKEL (reference sequence). The CDR3 has 15 amino acids. CDR3: CASSPFGVEENTIYF. In DNA, the CDR3 is TGTGCCAGCAGCCCATTCGGAGTAGAGGAAAACACCATATATTTT.

DNA for the CDR3: TGTGCCAGCAGCCCTACTAGCGGGGAGTCCTACAATGAGCAGTTCTTC. It yields the protein CASSPTSGESYNEQFF. This chain uses TRBV4-2 with TRBJ2-1; TRBD2 agrees at 10 bases. With 4 bases clipped from V and 1 base from J, the junction kept 4 bases outside the gene matches. From germline, CDR1 is LGHNA and CDR2 YNFKEQ. The CDR3 has 16 amino acids.

The genes are TRBV3-1 (or the pseudogene TRBV3-2) and TRBJ2-6; D perhaps matches TRBD1 (5 bases). Per germline, CDR1 LGHDT and CDR2 YNNKEL (reference sequence). Deletions cut 4 bases from V and 4 bases from J, with 11 bases between. This CDR3 spans 15 amino acids. CDR3 protein: CASSRGASGANVLTF. CDR3 DNA sequence: TGTGCCAGCAGCCGTGGGGCATCCGGGGCCAACGTCCTGACTTTC.

In this sample, this clone turned up a few times. The chain couples TRBV9 to TRBJ1-1; D call uncertain. Germline values: CDR1 SGDLS, CDR2 YYNGEE. V was pared by 1 base and J by 0 bases, with 10 bases between. This CDR3 has 15 residues. The CDR3 coding sequence is TGTGCCAGCAGCGTAATTGCAGGCCTGAACACTGAAGCTTTCTTT. It is translated as CASSVIAGLNTEAFF.

This clone was counted between two and nine times. The chain uses TRBV6-2 or TRBV6-3 and TRBJ2-7; 8 bases match TRBD2. Per the germline V gene, CDR1 is MNHEY and CDR2 is SVGEGT. There are 16 residues in the CDR3. The V gene end was trimmed by 2 bases and the J gene end by 0 bases; junction bases not matched to a gene: 6. CDR3 coding DNA: TGTGCCAGCAGTTACGAAAGCGGGGGATTCTCCTACGAGCAGTACTTC. This translates into CASSYESGGFSYEQYF.

The V gene is TRBV7-2, the J gene TRBJ2-3; no reliable D call. CDR3 length equals 14 residues. Trimming stripped 5 bases from V and 6 bases from J, with 15 bases between. Germline values: CDR1 SGHTA, CDR2 FQGNSA. CDR3 coding DNA: TGTGCCAGCAGCCATCCCCGCCGGGCGGATACGCAGTATTTT. Translated: CASSHPRRADTQYF.

The rearrangement links TRBV5-1 to TRBJ2-3; D gene ambiguous. Trimming pared 4 bases from V and 1 base from J, leaving 7 bases between. Germline V gene data show CDR1 as SGHRS and CDR2 as YFSETQ. This CDR3 contains 13 residues. In DNA, the CDR3 is TGCGCCAGCAGCCTTCGACGCACAGATACGCAGTATTTT. It yields the protein CASSLRRTDTQYF.

The chain joins TRBV29-1 to TRBJ1-1, with TRBD1 matching 8 bases. The germline V gene encodes CDR1 SQVTM and CDR2 ANQGSEA. The CDR3 consists of 13 residues. J gave up 5 bases and V 7 bases, and 9 bases lay outside the gene matches. CDR3 in DNA: TGCAGCGCTGTGCGGACAGGGAGTACTGAAGCTTTCTTT. Amino acids: CSAVRTGSTEAFF.

The genes are TRBV10-1 and TRBJ2-7, with D possibly being TRBD2 (5 bases). Trimming cost V 3 bases and J 7 bases, with 16 bases left between them. CDR1 and CDR2 (germline): WNHNN, SYGVQD (reference sequence). This CDR3 spans 14 amino acids. For the CDR3, the DNA is TGCGCCAGCAGTGAAAGCGTGTCCGGCGGGGAGCAGTACTTC. Translated: CASSESVSGGEQYF.

The chain employs TRBV5-6 and TRBJ1-5; D is unclear. The CDR3 totals 13 residues. V lost 0 bases, J lost 4 bases, and 5 bases lay in between. The V gene's germline CDR1 is SGHDT and CDR2 YYEEEE. In DNA, the CDR3 is TGTGCCAGCAGCTTGGGGCAAAATCAGCCCCAGCATTTT. Translation gives CASSLGQNQPQHF.

V is TRBV5-1 and J is TRBJ2-7; D may be TRBD1 (5 bases). Germline CDR1 reads SGHRS; CDR2 reads YFSETQ. This CDR3 has 14 residues. Trimming left V 4 bases short and J 2 bases short, with 13 bases between. The CDR3 loop is CASSPGQGAYEQYF. The CDR3 bases are TGCGCCAGCAGCCCTGGACAAGGGGCCTACGAGCAGTACTTC. Full variable domain (missing parts from reference TRBV5-1 and TRBJ2-7): KAGVTQTPRYLIKTRGQQVTLSCSPISGHRSVSWYQQTPGQGLQFLFEYFSETQRNKGNFPGRFSGRQFSNSRSEMNVSTLELGDSALYLCASSPGQGAYEQYFGPGTRLTVT.

Concerning this clone itself: Compared with germline, one end of the junction differs, possibly owing to a read error. This chain links TRBV12-3 or TRBV12-4 with TRBJ1-2, with D unclear. This CDR3 is built from 13 residues. Written as DNA, the CDR3 is TGTGCCGGCAGTTTCTCGGGTAACTATGGCTACACCTTC. Amino acid sequence: CAGSFSGNYGYTF.